This T cell receptor beta chain was documented in a study of identical twins. CDR1 is LGHDT, CDR2 YNNKEL, per germline (reference sequence). The CDR3 has 13 amino acids. V was clipped by 0 bases and J by 12 bases; unmatched bases: 5. This clonotype was picked up many times. TCRdb fed the 5' RACE reads into MiXCR, producing one record per CDR3 protein. This sample carries 310,000 or so distinct CDR3 sequences, about 8% of them seen once, and the ten largest clones take roughly 2.1%. These data were also reused for a study on yellow fever vaccine responses in identical twins.

Sample: memory (CD45RO+) T cells sorted from blood. The clonotype comes from a woman under 30 in good health. V and J are TRBV3-1 and TRBJ2-1; 7 bases match TRBD2. The CDR3 bases are TGTGCCAGCAGCCAAGACTGGCGGGAGCCGCAGTTCTTC. Encoded protein: CASSQDWREPQFF.